These T cell receptor beta chains were read from a single sample in a study of CD8+ T cells in alopecia areata. TCRdb's table, derived via immunoSEQ multiplex PCR, lists solely in-frame clones and lacks some. Of around 160,000 clones listed, roughly 48% are singletons. Material: CD4+ T cells sorted from blood. These receptors were collected from a human donor with alopecia areata. The CDR3 runs from the conserved cysteine through the conserved F or W. D genes are given only for firm matches. Clone sizes are given selectively: once, few, many, or a class where the clone is expanded.

clone size	V gene	D gene	J gene	CDR3 DNA	CDR3 protein
-	TRBV6-5	-	TRBJ2-7	TGTGCCAGCAGTTACACCGACGGGTACGAGCAGTACTTC	CASSYTDGYEQYF
-	TRBV11-2	TRBD2	TRBJ2-5	TGTGCCAGCAGCCGGGACTACAAACGAGAGACCCAGTACTTC	CASSRDYKRETQYF
few	TRBV30	TRBD1	TRBJ2-1	TGTGCCTGGATGTCGGCAGGGGGCTATGAGCAGTTCTTC	CAWMSAGGYEQFF
-	TRBV5-1	-	TRBJ2-7	TGCGCCAGCAGCTTGGGCCTAAGCAGGGAGCCTTACGAGCAGTACTTC	CASSLGLSREPYEQYF
-	TRBV29-1	-	TRBJ2-5	TGCAGCGTTGACAGTCAGGGGATCCAAGAGACCCAGTACTTC	CSVDSQGIQETQYF
-	TRBV30	-	TRBJ1-5	TGTGCCTGGGACAGAGACAATCAGCCCCAGCATTTT	CAWDRDNQPQHF
-	TRBV25-1	TRBD1	TRBJ1-1	TGTGCCAGCAGTGAACCCGGGACAGGGAACACTGAAGCTTTCTTT	CASSEPGTGNTEAFF
-	TRBV23-1	TRBD1	TRBJ2-7	TGCGCCAGCAGTCCTAGACTCCGGGACAGCCGTCCCTACGAGCAGTACTTC	CASSPRLRDSRPYEQYF
-	TRBV21-1	-	TRBJ2-5	TGTGCCAGCAGCAAAGTGGCTGCGCTTTTGGAGACCCAGTACTTC	CASSKVAALLETQYF
-	TRBV30	-	TRBJ1-2	TGTGCCTGGAGTGGGCCGGAAGGCTATGGCTACACCTTC	CAWSGPEGYGYTF
-	TRBV5-8	-	TRBJ1-1	TGTGCCAGCAGCTTGGGGTACAGGGACGACACTGAAGCTTTCTTT	CASSLGYRDDTEAFF
-	TRBV5-6	-	TRBJ2-5	TGTGCCAGCAGCTTGGGTCCTGGGGAGACCCAGTACTTC	CASSLGPGETQYF
-	TRBV27	TRBD1	TRBJ1-2	TGTGCCAGCAGTTTACCTCAGGGGGGTAGCTACACCTTC	CASSLPQGGSYTF
-	TRBV7-8	TRBD1	TRBJ1-1	TGTGCCAGCAGCTCATTGGACAGGGGGCAATACGGCACTGAAGCTTTCTTT	CASSSLDRGQYGTEAFF
once	TRBV30	-	TRBJ1-1	TGTGCCTGGAGTGGAGGCCGGGACAAAGAAGCTTTCTTT	CAWSGGRDKEAFF
few	TRBV29-1	TRBD1	TRBJ2-1	TGCAGCGTTTATACAGGGGGCCGAAGCAATGAGCAGTTCTTC	CSVYTGGRSNEQFF
-	TRBV5-4	-	TRBJ1-1	TGTGCCAGCAGACCAGGGACCGCGAACACTGAAGCTTTCTTT	CASRPGTANTEAFF
-	TRBV5-1	TRBD1	TRBJ2-3	TGCGCCAGCCTCTCGACAGGGGGGAGTACAGATACGCAGTATTTT	CASLSTGGSTDTQYF
few	TRBV20-1	-	TRBJ2-1	TGCAGTGCGAGACCCATGAGTGAGCAGTTCTTC	CSARPMSEQFF
-	TRBV4-1	-	TRBJ2-3	TGCGCCAGCAGCCAAGAAAATTCTGGGGGAGGACGGGATACGCAGTATTTT	CASSQENSGGGRDTQYF
once	TRBV6-1	TRBD2	TRBJ2-1	TGTGCCAGCAGTGTTTCTAGCGGGAGGGCAGAGCAGTTCTTC	CASSVSSGRAEQFF
-	TRBV30	TRBD2	TRBJ2-1	TGTGCCTGGACTAGCGGGATTGCCTCCTCCCGGGGTGAGCAGTTCTTC	CAWTSGIASSRGEQFF
-	TRBV7-2	-	TRBJ2-1	TGTGCCAGCGCGAGGACAGTCTCCAATGAGCAGTTCTTC	CASARTVSNEQFF
-	TRBV5-1	-	TRBJ1-1	TGCGCCAGCAGCCCAACTTTGGGGAACACTGAAGCTTTCTTT	CASSPTLGNTEAFF
few	TRBV29-1	-	TRBJ2-3	TGCAGCGTCGTCCCCCCCCAGTATTTT	CSVVPPQYF
once	TRBV5-1	-	TRBJ2-7	TGCGCCAGCAGCTCTTTTCCGGGACAGCGGGACGAGCAGTACTTC	CASSSFPGQRDEQYF
-	TRBV29-1	TRBD1	TRBJ2-7	TGCAGCGTTGCCGGGACAGGGGTCTACGAGCAGTACTTC	CSVAGTGVYEQYF